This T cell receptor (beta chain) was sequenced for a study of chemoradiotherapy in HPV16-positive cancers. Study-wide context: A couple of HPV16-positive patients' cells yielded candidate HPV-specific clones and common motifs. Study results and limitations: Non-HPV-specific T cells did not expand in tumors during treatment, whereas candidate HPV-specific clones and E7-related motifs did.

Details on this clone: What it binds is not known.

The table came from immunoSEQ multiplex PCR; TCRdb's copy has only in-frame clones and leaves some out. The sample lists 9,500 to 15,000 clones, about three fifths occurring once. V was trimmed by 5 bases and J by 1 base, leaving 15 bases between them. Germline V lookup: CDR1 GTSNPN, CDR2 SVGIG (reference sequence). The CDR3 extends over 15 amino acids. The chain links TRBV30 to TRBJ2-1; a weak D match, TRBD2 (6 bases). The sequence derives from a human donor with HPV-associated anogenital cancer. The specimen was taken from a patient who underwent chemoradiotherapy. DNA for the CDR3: TGTGCCTGGTGGCGCGGGCTAGCGTCCTACAATGAGCAGTTCTTC. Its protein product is CAWWRGLASYNEQFF.